This entry lists 7 T cell receptor beta chains sequenced from one sample in a study of blood T cell repertoires in COVID-19. Libraries were prepared by immunoSEQ multiplex PCR; TCRdb keeps only in-frame clonotypes and omits some of them. The sample has a few hundred thousand clones; 88% are singletons. Sequenced material: PBMCs or T cells enriched from blood (not recorded which). The receptors here all came from a woman between 45 and 60 years old who had recovered from COVID-19.

The count of this clone is one. The V call is TRBV14, the J call TRBJ1-1; TRBD1 matches 7 bases. Trimming removed 2 bases from V and 3 bases from J; junction bases left unmatched: 9. CDR1 is SGHDN and CDR2 is FVKESK in the germline V gene. The CDR3 runs 16 residues. CDR3 bases: TGTGCCAGCAGCCAATTTCAGTCCAGGGGGTACACTGAAGCTTTCTTT. This gives the protein CASSQFQSRGYTEAFF.

The rearrangement uses TRBV5-1 and TRBJ2-1; TRBD2 is a possible D gene (6 bases). The CDR3 contains 15 residues. The V end lost 1 base, the J end lost 8 bases, and 16 bases lay between the germline ends. Germline CDR1 and CDR2: SGHRS and YFSETQ. This chain's CDR3 is CASSLSGDFLYEQFF. CDR3 nucleotide sequence: TGCGCCAGCAGCTTGTCTGGGGACTTTCTTTATGAGCAGTTCTTC.

The rearrangement joins TRBV13 to TRBJ2-3, with 8 bases lining up with TRBD2. Germline CDR1 is PRHDT and CDR2 is FYEKMQ (reference sequence). The V and J ends lost 7 bases and 1 base, in that order; junction bases with no gene match: 4. The CDR3 is 14 residues long. The chain's CDR3 is CASTIAGRTDTQYF. CDR3 sequence (DNA): TGTGCCAGCACCATAGCGGGGCGCACAGATACGCAGTATTTT.

This sequence joins TRBV30 and TRBJ1-1, with 8 bases lining up with TRBD1. V was clipped by 1 base and J by 6 bases; unmatched bases: 1. CDR3 size: 12 residues. The V gene's germline CDR1 is GTSNPN and CDR2 SVGIG (reference sequence). CDR3 nucleotide sequence: TGTGCCTGGAGTGGGACAGGGTCTGAAGCTTTCTTT. This encodes CAWSGTGSEAFF.

This chain connects TRBV7-3 to TRBJ2-1; no definite D call. V shed 5 bases and J shed 8 bases, with 10 bases lying between them. This CDR3 contains 12 residues. Germline CDR1 SGHTA, CDR2 FQGTGA. The CDR3 protein is CASSGTRDEQFF. The CDR3 region has the DNA TGTGCCAGCAGCGGAACTCGGGATGAGCAGTTCTTC.

The DNA of the CDR3 is TGTGCCACCAGTGATTTGGGGACAGGTCATGAGCAGTTCTTC. It specifies CATSDLGTGHEQFF. This rearrangement joins TRBV24-1 to TRBJ2-1, with TRBD1 identical over 8 bases. V was pared by 0 bases and J by 8 bases, with 2 bases of the junction left unmatched. Germline CDR1 and CDR2: KGHDR and SFDVKD. The CDR3 totals 14 residues.

A note on this clone: The same CDR3 is also encoded by other DNA sequences in this sample. The V gene is TRBV28, the J gene TRBJ2-5; 10 bases match TRBD2. Trimming at V came to 2 bases and at J to 5 bases, leaving 2 bases not matched to a gene. There are 14 residues in the CDR3. Germline assignment: CDR1 MDHEN and CDR2 SYDVKM. As DNA, the CDR3 is TGTGCCAGCAGTTTACTAGCGGGAGTTGAGACCCAGTACTTC. It specifies CASSLLAGVETQYF.